This T cell receptor beta chain was captured in a study of identical twins. TCRdb reanalysed the 5' RACE reads using MiXCR and keeps one entry per CDR3 protein. The data show roughly 350,000 distinct CDR3 sequences, with 8.5% to 10% seen just once and roughly 8.7% held by the top ten. This TCR came from a woman in her fifties or sixties in good health. The sequenced sample was naive T cells sorted from blood.

This CDR3 is CASSPSGGRLYEQYF. CDR3 coding DNA: TGTGCCAGCAGTCCCTCGGGCGGGAGGTTATACGAGCAGTACTTC. The rearrangement joins TRBV27 to TRBJ2-7; 8 bases match TRBD2. Germline loops: CDR1 MNHEY, CDR2 SMNVEV (reference sequence). Losses at the gene ends were 5 bases for V and 4 bases for J; bases not matched to a gene: 10. The CDR3 extends over 15 amino acids.